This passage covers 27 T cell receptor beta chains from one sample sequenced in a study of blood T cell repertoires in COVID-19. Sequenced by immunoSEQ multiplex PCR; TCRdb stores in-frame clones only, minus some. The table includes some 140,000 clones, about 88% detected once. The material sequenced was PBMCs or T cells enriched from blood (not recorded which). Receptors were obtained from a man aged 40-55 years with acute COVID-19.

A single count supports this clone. CDR3 in DNA: TGTGCCAGCAGCTCCTCGGGACAGGGATACGGGCAGCCCCAGCATTTT. Residues: CASSSSGQGYGQPQHF. The chain carries TRBV7-9 and TRBJ1-5; 9 positions agree with TRBD1. Germline values: CDR1 SEHNR, CDR2 FQNEAQ (reference sequence). This CDR3 is built from 16 residues. V gave up 4 bases and J gave up 7 bases; unmatched junction bases: 11.

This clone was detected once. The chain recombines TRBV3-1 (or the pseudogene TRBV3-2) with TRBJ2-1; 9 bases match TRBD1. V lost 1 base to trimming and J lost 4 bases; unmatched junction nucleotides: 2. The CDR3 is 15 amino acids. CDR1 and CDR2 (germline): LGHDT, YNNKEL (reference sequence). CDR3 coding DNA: TGTGCCAGCAGCCAAGGGGGGACAGGGTACAATGAGCAGTTCTTC. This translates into CASSQGGTGYNEQFF.

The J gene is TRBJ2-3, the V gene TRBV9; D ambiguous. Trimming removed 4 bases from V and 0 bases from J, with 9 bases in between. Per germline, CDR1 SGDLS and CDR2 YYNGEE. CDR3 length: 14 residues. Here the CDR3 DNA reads TGTGCCAGCAGCACGGTCCTCAGCACAGATACGCAGTATTTT. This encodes CASSTVLSTDTQYF.

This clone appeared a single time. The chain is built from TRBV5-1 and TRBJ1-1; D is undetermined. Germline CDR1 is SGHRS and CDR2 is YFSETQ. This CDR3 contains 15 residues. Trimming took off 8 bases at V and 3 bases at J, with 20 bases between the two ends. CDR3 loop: CARATEPLRDTEAFF. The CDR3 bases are TGCGCCAGGGCGACTGAACCTCTCAGAGACACTGAAGCTTTCTTT.

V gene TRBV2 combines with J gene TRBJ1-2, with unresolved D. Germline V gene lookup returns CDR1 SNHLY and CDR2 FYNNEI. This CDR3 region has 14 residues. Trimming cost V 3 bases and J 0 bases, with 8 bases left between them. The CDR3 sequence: CASSDLAANYGYTF. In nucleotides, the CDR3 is TGTGCCAGCAGTGATCTCGCAGCTAACTATGGCTACACCTTC. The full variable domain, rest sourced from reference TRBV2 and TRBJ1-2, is EPEVTQTPSHQVTQMGQEVILRCVPISNHLYFYWYRQILGQKVEFLVSFYNNEISEKSEIFDDQFSVERPDGSNFTLKIRSTKLEDSAMYFCASSDLAANYGYTFGSGTRLTVV.

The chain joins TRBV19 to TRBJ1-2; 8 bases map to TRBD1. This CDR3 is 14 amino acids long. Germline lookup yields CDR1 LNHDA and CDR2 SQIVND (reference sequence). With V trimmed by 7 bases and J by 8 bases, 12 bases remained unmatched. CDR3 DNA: TGTGCCAGTACCTACAGGGGGGACCTCTGGGGCTACACCTTC. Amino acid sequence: CASTYRGDLWGYTF.

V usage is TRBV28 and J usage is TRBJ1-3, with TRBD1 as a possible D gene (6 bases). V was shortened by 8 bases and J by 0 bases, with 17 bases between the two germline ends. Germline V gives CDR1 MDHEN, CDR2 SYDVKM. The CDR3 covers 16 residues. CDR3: CASGTTGHFSGNTIYF. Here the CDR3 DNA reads TGTGCCAGCGGGACGACGGGACACTTCTCTGGAAACACCATATATTTT. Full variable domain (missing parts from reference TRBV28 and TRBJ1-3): DVKVTQSSRYLVKRTGEKVFLECVQDMDHENMFWYRQDPGLGLRLIYFSYDVKMKEKGDIPEGYSVSREKKERFSLILESASTNQTSMYLCASGTTGHFSGNTIYFGEGSWLTVV.

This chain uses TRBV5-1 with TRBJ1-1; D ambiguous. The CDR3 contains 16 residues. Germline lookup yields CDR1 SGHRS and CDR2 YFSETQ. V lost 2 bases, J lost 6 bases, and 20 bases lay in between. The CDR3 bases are TGCGCCAGCAGCTTACTGAGAAGCACCCGACGGGCTGAAGCTTTCTTT. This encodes CASSLLRSTRRAEAFF.

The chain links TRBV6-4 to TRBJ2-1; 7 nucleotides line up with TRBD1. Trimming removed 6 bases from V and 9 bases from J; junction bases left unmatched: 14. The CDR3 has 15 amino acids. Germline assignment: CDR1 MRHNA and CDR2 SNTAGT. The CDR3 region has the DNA TGTGCCAGCAGCCCACTCGGACTCCCAGGGGGTGAGCAGTTCTTC. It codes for CASSPLGLPGGEQFF.

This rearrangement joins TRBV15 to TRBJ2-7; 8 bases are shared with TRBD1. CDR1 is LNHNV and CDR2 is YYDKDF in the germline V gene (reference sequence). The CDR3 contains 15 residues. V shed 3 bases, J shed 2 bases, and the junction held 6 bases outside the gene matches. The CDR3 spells CATSSEGQEAYEQYF. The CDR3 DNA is TGTGCCACCAGCAGCGAGGGACAGGAAGCCTACGAGCAGTACTTC.

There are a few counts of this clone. The CDR3 reads CASSLSAGGKNEQFF. DNA for the CDR3: TGTGCCAGCAGCTTATCTGCCGGGGGTAAGAATGAGCAGTTCTTC. V usage is TRBV7-3 and J usage is TRBJ2-1; D may be TRBD2 (6 bases). The V gene lost 2 bases and the J gene lost 7 bases, with 15 bases spanning the gap. Looked up from germline, CDR1 is SGHTA and CDR2 is FQGTGA. This CDR3 is built from 15 residues. Supplemented by reference TRBV7-3 and TRBJ2-1, the full variable domain reads GAGVSQTPSNKVTEKGKYVELRCDPISGHTALYWYRQSLGQGPEFLIYFQGTGAADDSGLPNDRFFAVRPEGSVSTLKIQRTERGDSAVYLCASSLSAGGKNEQFFGPGTRLTVL.

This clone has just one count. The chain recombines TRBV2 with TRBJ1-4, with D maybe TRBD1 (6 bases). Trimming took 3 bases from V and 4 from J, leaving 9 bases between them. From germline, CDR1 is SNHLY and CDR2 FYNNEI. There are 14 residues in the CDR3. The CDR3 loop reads CASSEWDNNEKLFF. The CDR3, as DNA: TGTGCCAGCAGTGAGTGGGACAATAATGAAAAACTGTTTTTT.

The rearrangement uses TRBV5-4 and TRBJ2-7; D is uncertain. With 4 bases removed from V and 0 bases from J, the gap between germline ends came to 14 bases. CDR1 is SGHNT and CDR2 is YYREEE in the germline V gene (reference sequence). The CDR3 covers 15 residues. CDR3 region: CASSQPGSNSYEQYF. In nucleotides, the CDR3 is TGTGCCAGCAGCCAACCCGGGTCGAACTCCTACGAGCAGTACTTC.

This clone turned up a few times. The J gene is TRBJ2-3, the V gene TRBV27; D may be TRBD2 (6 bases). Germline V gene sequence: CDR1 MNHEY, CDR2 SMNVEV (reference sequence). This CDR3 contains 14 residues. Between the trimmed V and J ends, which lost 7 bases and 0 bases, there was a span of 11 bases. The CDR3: CASMVRESTDTQYF. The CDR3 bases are TGTGCCAGCATGGTGCGGGAAAGCACAGATACGCAGTATTTT.

In nucleotides, the CDR3 is TGTGCCAGCAGTTTACCGACAGGTCAGTCCTACGAGCAGTACTTC. Residues: CASSLPTGQSYEQYF. This chain joins TRBV28 and TRBJ2-7; the D gene is possibly TRBD1 (6 bases). The germline V gene encodes CDR1 MDHEN and CDR2 SYDVKM. This CDR3 contains 15 residues. The V end was cut by 2 bases, the J end by 1 base, with 12 bases between.

The CDR3 DNA sequence: TGTGCCAGTAGTATCTCCGCGGGAAGCTCCTACAATGAGCAGTTCTTC. This translates into CASSISAGSSYNEQFF. The chain uses TRBV19 and TRBJ2-1, with a possible D match to TRBD2 (6 bases). CDR3 length equals 16 residues. Trimming shortened V by 3 bases and J by 0 bases, and 12 bases separated the two germline ends. The germline V gene has CDR1 LNHDA and CDR2 SQIVND (reference sequence).

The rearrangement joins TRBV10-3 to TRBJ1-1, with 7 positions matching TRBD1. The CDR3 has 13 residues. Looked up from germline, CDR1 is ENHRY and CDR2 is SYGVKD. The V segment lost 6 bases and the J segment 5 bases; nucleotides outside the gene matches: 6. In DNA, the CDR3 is TGTGCCATCAGACAGGGGATATTAACTGAAGCTTTCTTT. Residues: CAIRQGILTEAFF.

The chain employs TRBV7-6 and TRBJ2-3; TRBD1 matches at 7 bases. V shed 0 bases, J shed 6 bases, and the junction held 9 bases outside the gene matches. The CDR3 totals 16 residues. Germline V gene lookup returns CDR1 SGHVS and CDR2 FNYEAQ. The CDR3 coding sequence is TGTGCCAGCAGCTTAGCGCGTGGCGGCAGGGGGGATACGCAGTATTTT. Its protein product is CASSLARGGRGDTQYF.

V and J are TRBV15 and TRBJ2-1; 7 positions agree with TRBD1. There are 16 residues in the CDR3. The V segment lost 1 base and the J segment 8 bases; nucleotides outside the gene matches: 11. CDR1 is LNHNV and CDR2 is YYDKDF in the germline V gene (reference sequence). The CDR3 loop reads CATSRGTGGNIYEQFF. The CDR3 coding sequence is TGTGCCACCAGCAGAGGGACAGGAGGAAATATCTATGAGCAGTTCTTC.

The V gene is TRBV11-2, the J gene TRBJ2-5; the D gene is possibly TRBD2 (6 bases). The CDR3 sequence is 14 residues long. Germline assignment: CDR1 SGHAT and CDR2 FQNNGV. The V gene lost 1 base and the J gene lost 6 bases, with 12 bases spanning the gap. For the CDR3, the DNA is TGTGCCAGCAGCTTAGGGGGGGATGACAAGACCCAGTACTTC. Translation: CASSLGGDDKTQYF.

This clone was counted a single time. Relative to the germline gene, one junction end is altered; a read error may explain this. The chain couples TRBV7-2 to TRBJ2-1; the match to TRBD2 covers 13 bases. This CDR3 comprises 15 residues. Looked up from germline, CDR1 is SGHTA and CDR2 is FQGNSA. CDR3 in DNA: TGTGCCAGCAGCATCGGACTAGCGGGAGACCCCCCCGTAATCTTC. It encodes CASSIGLAGDPPVIF.

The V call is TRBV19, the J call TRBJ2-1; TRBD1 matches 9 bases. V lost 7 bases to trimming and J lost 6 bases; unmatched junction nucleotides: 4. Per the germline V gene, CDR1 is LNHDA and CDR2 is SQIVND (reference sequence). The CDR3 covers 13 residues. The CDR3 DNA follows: TGTGCCAGTACCACGACAGGGGGCAATGAGCAGTTCTTC. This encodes CASTTTGGNEQFF. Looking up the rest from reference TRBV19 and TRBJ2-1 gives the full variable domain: DGGITQSPKYLFRKEGQNVTLSCEQNLNHDAMYWYRQDPGQGLRLIYYSQIVNDFQKGDIAEGYSVSREKKESFPLTVTSAQKNPTAFYLCASTTTGGNEQFFGPGTRLTVL.

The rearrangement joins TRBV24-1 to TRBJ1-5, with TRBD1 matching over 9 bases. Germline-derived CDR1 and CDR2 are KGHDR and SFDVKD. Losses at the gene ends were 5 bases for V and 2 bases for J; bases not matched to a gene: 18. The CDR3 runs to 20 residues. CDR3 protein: CATSAINRGPTGRGNQPQHF. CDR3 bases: TGTGCCACCAGTGCCATAAACAGGGGGCCTACGGGGAGGGGCAATCAGCCCCAGCATTTT.

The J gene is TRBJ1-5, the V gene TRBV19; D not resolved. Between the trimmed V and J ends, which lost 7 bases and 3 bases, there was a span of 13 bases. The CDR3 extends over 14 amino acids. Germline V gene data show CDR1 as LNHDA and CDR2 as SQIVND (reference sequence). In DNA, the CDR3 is TGTGCCAGTAATCTAGTCAGTTTCAATCAGCCCCAGCATTTT. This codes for CASNLVSFNQPQHF.

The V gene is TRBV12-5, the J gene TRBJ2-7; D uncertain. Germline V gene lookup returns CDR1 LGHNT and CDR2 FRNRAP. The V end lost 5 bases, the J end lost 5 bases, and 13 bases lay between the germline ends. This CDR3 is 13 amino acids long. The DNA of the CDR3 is TGTGCTAGTGGTATACGCAACAGCCACGAGCAGTACTTC. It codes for CASGIRNSHEQYF.

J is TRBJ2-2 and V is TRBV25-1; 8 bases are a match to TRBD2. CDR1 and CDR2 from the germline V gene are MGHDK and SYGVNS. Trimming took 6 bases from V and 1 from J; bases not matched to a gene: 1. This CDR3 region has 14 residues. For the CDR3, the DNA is TGTGCCAGCAGCCTAGCGGGGAACACCGGGGAGCTGTTTTTT. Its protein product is CASSLAGNTGELFF.

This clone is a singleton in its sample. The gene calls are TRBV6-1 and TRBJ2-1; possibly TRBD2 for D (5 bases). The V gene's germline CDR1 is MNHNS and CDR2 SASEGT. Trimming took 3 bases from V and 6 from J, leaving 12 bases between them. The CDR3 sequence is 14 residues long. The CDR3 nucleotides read TGTGCCAGCAGTGACGGACTTCTGGGCAATGAGCAGTTCTTC. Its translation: CASSDGLLGNEQFF.